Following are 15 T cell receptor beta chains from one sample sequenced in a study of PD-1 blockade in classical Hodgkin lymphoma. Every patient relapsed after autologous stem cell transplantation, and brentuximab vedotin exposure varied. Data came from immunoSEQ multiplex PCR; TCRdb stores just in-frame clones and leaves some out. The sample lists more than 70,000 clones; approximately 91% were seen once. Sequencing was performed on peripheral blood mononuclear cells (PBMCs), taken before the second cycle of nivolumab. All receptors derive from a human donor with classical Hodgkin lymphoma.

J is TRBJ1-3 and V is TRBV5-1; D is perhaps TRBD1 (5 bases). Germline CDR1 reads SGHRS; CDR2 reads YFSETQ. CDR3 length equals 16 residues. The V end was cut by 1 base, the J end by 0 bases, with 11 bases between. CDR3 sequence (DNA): TGCGCCAGCAGCTTGCAGGGAGTAAGCTCTGGAAACACCATATATTTT. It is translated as CASSLQGVSSGNTIYF.

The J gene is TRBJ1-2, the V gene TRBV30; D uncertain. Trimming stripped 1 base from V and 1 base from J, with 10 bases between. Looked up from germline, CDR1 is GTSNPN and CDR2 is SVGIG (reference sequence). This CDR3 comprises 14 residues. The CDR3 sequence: CAWSGQRVNYGYTF. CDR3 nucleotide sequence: TGTGCCTGGAGTGGGCAGCGAGTTAACTATGGCTACACCTTC.

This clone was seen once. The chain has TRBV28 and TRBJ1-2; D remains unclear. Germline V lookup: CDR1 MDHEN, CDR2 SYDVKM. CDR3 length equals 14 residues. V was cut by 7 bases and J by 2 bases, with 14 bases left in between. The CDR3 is CASTTSPLNYGYTF. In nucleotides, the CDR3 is TGTGCCAGCACCACCTCCCCCTTGAACTATGGCTACACCTTC.

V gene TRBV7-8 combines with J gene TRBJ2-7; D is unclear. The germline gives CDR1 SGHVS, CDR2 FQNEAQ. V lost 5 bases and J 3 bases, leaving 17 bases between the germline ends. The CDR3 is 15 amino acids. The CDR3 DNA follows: TGTGCCAGCAGCCCAGAGCCGCAGGTCCGCTACGAGCAGTACTTC. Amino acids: CASSPEPQVRYEQYF.

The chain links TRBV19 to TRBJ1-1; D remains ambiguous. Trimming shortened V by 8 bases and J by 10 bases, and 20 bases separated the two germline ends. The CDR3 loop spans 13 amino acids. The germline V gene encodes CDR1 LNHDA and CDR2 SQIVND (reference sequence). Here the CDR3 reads CASLEFHNRGAFF. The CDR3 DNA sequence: TGTGCCAGTCTTGAGTTTCACAACCGGGGAGCTTTCTTT.

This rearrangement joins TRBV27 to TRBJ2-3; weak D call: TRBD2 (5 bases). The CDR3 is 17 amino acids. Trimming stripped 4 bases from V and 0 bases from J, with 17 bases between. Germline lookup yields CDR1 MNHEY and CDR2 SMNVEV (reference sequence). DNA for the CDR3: TGTGCCAGCAGTTCATCGGACTCCGCGATTAGCACAGATACGCAGTATTTT. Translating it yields CASSSSDSAISTDTQYF.

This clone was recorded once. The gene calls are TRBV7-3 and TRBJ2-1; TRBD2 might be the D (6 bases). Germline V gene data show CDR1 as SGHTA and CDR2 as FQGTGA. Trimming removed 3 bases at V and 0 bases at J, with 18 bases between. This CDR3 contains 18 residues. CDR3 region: CASSFGGGPPSSYNEQFF. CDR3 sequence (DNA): TGTGCCAGCAGCTTCGGTGGAGGGCCACCCAGCTCCTACAATGAGCAGTTCTTC.

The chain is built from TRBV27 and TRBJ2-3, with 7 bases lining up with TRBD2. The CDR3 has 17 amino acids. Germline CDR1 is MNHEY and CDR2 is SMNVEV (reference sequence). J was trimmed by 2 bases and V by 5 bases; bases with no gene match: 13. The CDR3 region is CASSPPGGGPLTDTQYF. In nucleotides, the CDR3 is TGTGCCAGCAGTCCACCTGGCGGGGGACCTCTCACAGATACGCAGTATTTT.

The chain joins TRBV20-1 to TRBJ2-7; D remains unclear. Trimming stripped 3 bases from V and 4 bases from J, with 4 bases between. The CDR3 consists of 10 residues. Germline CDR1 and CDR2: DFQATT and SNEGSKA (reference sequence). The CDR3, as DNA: TGCAGTGCTAGGACTTACGAGCAGTACTTC. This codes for CSARTYEQYF.

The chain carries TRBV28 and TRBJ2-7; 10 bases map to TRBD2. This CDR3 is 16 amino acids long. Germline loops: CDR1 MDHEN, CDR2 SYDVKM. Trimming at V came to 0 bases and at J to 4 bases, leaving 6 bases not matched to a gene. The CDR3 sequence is CASSLWVAGGGYEQYF. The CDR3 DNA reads TGTGCCAGCAGTTTATGGGTAGCGGGGGGTGGGTACGAGCAGTACTTC.

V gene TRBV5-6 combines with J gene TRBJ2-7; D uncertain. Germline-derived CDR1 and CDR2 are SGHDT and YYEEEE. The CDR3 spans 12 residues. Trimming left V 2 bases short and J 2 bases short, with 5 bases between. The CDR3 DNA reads TGTGCCAGCAGCTTCGCAGCCTACGAGCAGTACTTC. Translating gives CASSFAAYEQYF.

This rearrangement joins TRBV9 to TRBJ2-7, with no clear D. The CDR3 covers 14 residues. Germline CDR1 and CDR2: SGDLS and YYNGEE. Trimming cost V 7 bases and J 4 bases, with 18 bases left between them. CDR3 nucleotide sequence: TGTGCCAGCTCGCCTCTGGCGCAATCGTACGAGCAGTACTTC. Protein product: CASSPLAQSYEQYF.

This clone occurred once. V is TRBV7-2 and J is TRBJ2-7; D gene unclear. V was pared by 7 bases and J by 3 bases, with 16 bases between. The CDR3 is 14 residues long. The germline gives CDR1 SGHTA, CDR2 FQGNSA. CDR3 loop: CASKPSALIYEQYF. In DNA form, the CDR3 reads TGTGCCAGCAAGCCCAGCGCCCTAATCTACGAGCAGTACTTC.

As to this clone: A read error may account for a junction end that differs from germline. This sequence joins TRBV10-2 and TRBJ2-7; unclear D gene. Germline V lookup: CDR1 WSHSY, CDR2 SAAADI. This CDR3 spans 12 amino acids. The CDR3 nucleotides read TGCGCCAGCAGAGAGTCCTCCTACGAGCAGTACTTC. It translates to CASRESSYEQYF.

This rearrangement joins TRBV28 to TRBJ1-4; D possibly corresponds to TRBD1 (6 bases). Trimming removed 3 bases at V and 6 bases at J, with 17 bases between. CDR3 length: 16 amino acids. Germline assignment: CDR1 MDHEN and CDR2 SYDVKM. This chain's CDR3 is CASSFPRQGMDEKLFF. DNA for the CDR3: TGTGCCAGCAGTTTCCCCCGCCAGGGGATGGATGAAAAACTGTTTTTT.